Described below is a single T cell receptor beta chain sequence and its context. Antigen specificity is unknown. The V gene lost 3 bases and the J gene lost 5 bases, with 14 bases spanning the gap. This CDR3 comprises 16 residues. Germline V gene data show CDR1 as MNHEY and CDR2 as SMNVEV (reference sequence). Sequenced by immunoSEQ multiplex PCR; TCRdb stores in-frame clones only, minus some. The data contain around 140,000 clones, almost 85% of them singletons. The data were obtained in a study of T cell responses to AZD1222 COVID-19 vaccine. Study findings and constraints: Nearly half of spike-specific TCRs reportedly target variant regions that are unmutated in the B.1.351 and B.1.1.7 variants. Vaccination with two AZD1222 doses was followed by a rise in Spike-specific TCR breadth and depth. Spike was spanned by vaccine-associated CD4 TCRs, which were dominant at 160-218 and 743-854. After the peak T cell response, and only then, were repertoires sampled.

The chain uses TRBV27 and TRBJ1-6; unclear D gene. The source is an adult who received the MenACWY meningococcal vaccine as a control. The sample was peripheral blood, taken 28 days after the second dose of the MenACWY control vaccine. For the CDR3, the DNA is TGTGCCAGCAGTTTGGACCCTCTTCCCCATAATTCACCCCTCCACTTT. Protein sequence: CASSLDPLPHNSPLHF.